What follows are 9 T cell receptor beta chains derived from one specimen sequenced in a study of long-term antiretroviral therapy in people with HIV. Version v3.0 of the immunoSEQ assay ran at survey level. Only in-frame clones appear in the TCRdb table, and some are missing; sequencing was by immunoSEQ multiplex PCR. The sample holds under 20,000 clones, over 75% seen once. The specimen comprised unsorted PBMCs, sampled 0.1 years before starting antiretroviral therapy. Receptors originate from a man younger than 35 with HIV.

This clone was seen more than once but under ten times. The genes are TRBV28 and TRBJ2-1, with D possibly being TRBD2 (6 bases). This CDR3 region has 15 residues. The germline gives CDR1 MDHEN, CDR2 SYDVKM. V was clipped by 2 bases and J by 4 bases, with 12 bases between them. The CDR3 loop is CASSLGGGTYNEQFF. CDR3 sequence (DNA): TGTGCCAGCAGTTTAGGGGGAGGAACATACAATGAGCAGTTCTTC. Filled out from reference TRBV28 and TRBJ2-1, the complete variable domain reads DVKVTQSSRYLVKRTGEKVFLECVQDMDHENMFWYRQDPGLGLRLIYFSYDVKMKEKGDIPEGYSVSREKKERFSLILESASTNQTSMYLCASSLGGGTYNEQFFGPGTRLTVL.

This clone was counted only a few times. The chain recombines TRBV9 with TRBJ1-6; the match to TRBD1 covers 7 bases. Germline CDR1 SGDLS, CDR2 YYNGEE. The CDR3 extends over 14 amino acids. The V segment lost 1 base and the J segment 9 bases; nucleotides outside the gene matches: 4. CDR3 in amino acids: CASSVQGDSSPLHF. As DNA, the CDR3 is TGTGCCAGCAGCGTACAGGGGGACAGTTCACCCCTCCACTTT.

The V gene is TRBV19, the J gene TRBJ1-3, with TRBD1 matching 8 bases. CDR3 length equals 16 residues. Germline V gene sequence: CDR1 LNHDA, CDR2 SQIVND (reference sequence). The V gene end was trimmed by 7 bases and the J gene end by 1 base; junction bases not matched to a gene: 9. The DNA for the CDR3 is TGTGCCAGTACTGATCCAGGGGGCGCGTCTGGAAACACCATATATTTT. Translated, it gives CASTDPGGASGNTIYF.

The chain uses TRBV4-3 and TRBJ1-1; D possibly corresponds to TRBD1 (6 bases). This CDR3 region has 14 residues. Trimming pared 0 bases from V and 7 bases from J, leaving 12 bases between. Germline lookup yields CDR1 LGHNA and CDR2 YSLEER. CDR3 sequence (DNA): TGCGCCAGCAGCCAAGATAGGGGGGTGGTTGAAGCTTTCTTT. Translated: CASSQDRGVVEAFF.

This chain joins TRBV7-9 and TRBJ1-1; D may be TRBD1 (5 bases). Trimming removed 1 base at V and 1 base at J, with 10 bases between. Germline CDR1 reads SEHNR; CDR2 reads FQNEAQ (reference sequence). The CDR3 covers 15 residues. CDR3 protein: CASSLGQMKNTEAFF. CDR3 sequence (DNA): TGTGCCAGCAGCTTAGGACAGATGAAGAACACTGAAGCTTTCTTT.

The gene calls are TRBV5-1 and TRBJ2-7, with 7 positions matching TRBD1. V trimming: 0 bases; J trimming: 3 bases; junction bases outside the gene matches: 9. The CDR3 loop spans 16 amino acids. Per germline, CDR1 SGHRS and CDR2 YFSETQ. CDR3 in amino acids: CASSLGSGQAYYEQYF. The CDR3 coding sequence is TGCGCCAGCAGCTTGGGATCAGGACAGGCTTACTACGAGCAGTACTTC.

The chain joins TRBV27 to TRBJ2-5; D is possibly TRBD2 (6 bases). In germline, CDR1 is MNHEY, CDR2 SMNVEV (reference sequence). This CDR3 is 13 amino acids long. V lost 7 bases, J lost 4 bases, and 13 bases lay in between. CDR3 in amino acids: CASKEGGRETQYF. The CDR3 region has the DNA TGTGCCAGCAAGGAGGGTGGAAGAGAGACCCAGTACTTC.

This rearrangement joins TRBV5-5 to TRBJ1-3; D might be TRBD1 (6 bases). Germline V gives CDR1 SGHKS, CDR2 YYEKEE (reference sequence). The germline V and J ends were trimmed by 3 bases and 2 bases, with 12 bases remaining between them. This CDR3 has 15 residues. The CDR3 sequence is CASSSIRGTGNTIYF. The CDR3, as DNA: TGTGCCAGCAGCTCGATCAGGGGAACTGGAAACACCATATATTTT.

The chain has TRBV7-2 and TRBJ1-1; tentative D call: TRBD1 (6 bases). CDR1 and CDR2 (germline): SGHTA, FQGNSA. The CDR3 sequence is 15 residues long. V lost 1 base, J lost 5 bases, and 14 bases lay in between. In nucleotides, the CDR3 is TGTGCCAGCAGCTTAGATATAGGGGGAGGGACTGAAGCTTTCTTT. Protein: CASSLDIGGGTEAFF.